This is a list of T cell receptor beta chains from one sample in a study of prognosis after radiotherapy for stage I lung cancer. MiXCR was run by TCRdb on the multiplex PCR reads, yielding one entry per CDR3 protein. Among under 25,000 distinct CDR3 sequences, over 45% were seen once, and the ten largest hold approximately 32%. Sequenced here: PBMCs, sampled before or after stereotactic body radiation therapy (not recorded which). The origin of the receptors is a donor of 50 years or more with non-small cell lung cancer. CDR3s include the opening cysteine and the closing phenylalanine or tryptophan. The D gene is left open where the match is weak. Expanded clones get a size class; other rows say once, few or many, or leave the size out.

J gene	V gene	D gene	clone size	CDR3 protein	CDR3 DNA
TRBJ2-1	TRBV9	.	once	CASSVAGAWPNEQFF	TGTGCCAGCAGCGTAGCAGGTGCTTGGCCCAATGAGCAGTTCTTC
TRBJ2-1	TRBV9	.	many	CASSGTRSYNEQFF	TGTGCCAGCAGCGGGACCCGCTCCTACAATGAGCAGTTCTTC
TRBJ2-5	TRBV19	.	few	CASSADFGQETQYF	TGTGCCAGTAGTGCGGACTTCGGCCAAGAGACCCAGTACTTC
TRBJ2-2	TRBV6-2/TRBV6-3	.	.	CASSQNTGELFF	TGTGCCAGCAGTCAGAACACCGGGGAGCTGTTTTTC
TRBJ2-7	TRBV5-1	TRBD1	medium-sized	CASSRRTGDEQYF	TGCGCCAGCAGCAGAAGGACAGGGGACGAGCAGTACTTC
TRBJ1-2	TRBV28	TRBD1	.	CASSPGQGAGGYTF	TGTGCCAGCAGCCCGGGACAGGGGGCGGGGGGCTACACCTTC
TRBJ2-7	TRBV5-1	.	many	CASSLVGGSYEQYF	TGCGCCAGCAGCTTGGTGGGGGGAAGCTACGAGCAGTACTTC
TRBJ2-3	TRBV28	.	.	CASSSPGELTDTQYF	TGTGCCAGCAGTTCACCCGGCGAGCTCACAGATACGCAGTATTTT
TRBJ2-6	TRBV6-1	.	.	CASRGRQCGTGANVLTF	TGTGCCAGCAGAGGCCGACAGTGTGGTACTGGGGCCAACGTCCTGACTTTC
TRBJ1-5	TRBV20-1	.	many	CSAFGGNSNQPQHF	TGCAGTGCCTTCGGGGGGAATAGCAATCAGCCCCAGCATTTT
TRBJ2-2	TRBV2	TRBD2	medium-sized	CASRKVTSGSGELFF	TGTGCCAGCAGGAAGGTGACTAGCGGGTCCGGGGAGCTGTTTTTT
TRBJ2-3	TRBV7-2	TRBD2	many	CASSLGLAGVNTDTQYF	TGTGCCAGCAGCTTGGGACTAGCGGGAGTGAACACAGATACGCAGTATTTT
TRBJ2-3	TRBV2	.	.	CASRSSGNTDTQYF	TGTGCCAGCAGGAGTAGCGGCAACACAGATACGCAGTATTTT
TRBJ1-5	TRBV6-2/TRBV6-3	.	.	CASSEGTGRYNHPQHF	TGTGCCAGCAGTGAAGGTACTGGACGGTACAATCATCCCCAGCATTTT
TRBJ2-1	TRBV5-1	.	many	CASSNNGGGNEQFF	TGCGCCAGCAGCAACAATGGTGGGGGCAATGAGCAGTTCTTC
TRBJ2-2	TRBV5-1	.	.	CASSPGVGMRTPGSCFF	.
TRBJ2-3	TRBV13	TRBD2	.	CASSLGLSSTDTQYF	TGTGCCAGCAGCCTGGGACTATCTAGCACAGATACGCAGTATTTT
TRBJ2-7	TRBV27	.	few	CASSFGVRPVEQYF	TGTGCCAGCAGTTTTGGTGTCCGGCCGGTCGAGCAGTACTTC
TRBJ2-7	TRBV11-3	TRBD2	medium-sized	CASSLISAPGLAYEQYF	TGTGCCAGCAGCTTAATAAGTGCGCCGGGACTAGCGTACGAGCAGTACTTC
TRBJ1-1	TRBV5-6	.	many	CASSSAGGNTEAFF	TGTGCCAGCAGCTCTGCCGGGGGGAACACTGAAGCTTTCTTT
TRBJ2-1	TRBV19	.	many	CASSRAGYNEQFF	TGTGCCAGTAGTAGGGCAGGGTACAATGAGCAGTTCTTC
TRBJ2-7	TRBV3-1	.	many	CASSHAPDEQYF	TGTGCCAGCAGCCACGCGCCCGACGAGCAGTACTTC
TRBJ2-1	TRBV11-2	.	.	CASSLGVGGGIEQFF	TGTGCCAGCAGCTTAGGGGTAGGGGGAGGTATTGAGCAGTTCTTC
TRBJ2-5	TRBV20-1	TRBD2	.	CSARSGSTKETQYF	TGCAGTGCTAGAAGCGGGAGCACCAAAGAGACCCAGTACTTC
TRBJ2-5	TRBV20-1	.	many	CSAGSGDLETQYF	TGCAGTGCTGGTTCAGGAGATCTAGAGACCCAGTACTTC
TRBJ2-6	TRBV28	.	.	CASTLQGSGGTNVLTF	TGTGCCAGTACCTTACAGGGGTCCGGGGGGACCAACGTCCTGACTTTC
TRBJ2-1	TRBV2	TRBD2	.	CASMGLAGSNEQFF	TGTGCCAGCATGGGTTTAGCGGGAAGCAATGAGCAGTTCTTC
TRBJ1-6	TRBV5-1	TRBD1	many	CASRQGGWDNSPLHF	TGCGCCAGCCGACAGGGCGGGTGGGATAATTCACCCCTCCACTTT
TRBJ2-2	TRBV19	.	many	CASTPVGAGTGELFF	TGTGCCAGTACCCCAGTGGGCGCGGGCACCGGGGAGCTGTTTTTT
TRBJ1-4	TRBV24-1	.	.	CATSDAEGSGEKLFF	TGTGCCACCAGTGATGCCGAGGGGAGCGGTGAAAAACTGTTTTTT
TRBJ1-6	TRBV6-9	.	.	CASSYPPSTGYSPLHF	TGTGCCAGCAGTTACCCCCCCTCGACAGGCTATTCACCCCTCCACTTT
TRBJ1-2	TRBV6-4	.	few	CASSDGGGNYGYTF	TGTGCCAGCAGTGACGGGGGGGGGAACTATGGCTACACCTTC
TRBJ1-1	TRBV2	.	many	CASLGAKVNTEAFF	TGTGCCAGCCTTGGAGCCAAGGTGAACACTGAAGCTTTCTTT
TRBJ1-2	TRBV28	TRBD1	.	CASSHIGDSYNYCYTF	TGTGCCAGCAGTCATATTGGGGACAGTTATAATTATTGCTACACCTTC
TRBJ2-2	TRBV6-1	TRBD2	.	CASGPGLAGWELFF	TGTGCCAGCGGGCCGGGACTAGCGGGCTGGGAGCTGTTTTTT
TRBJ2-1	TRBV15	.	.	CATRDGGAHNEQFF	TGTGCCACCAGGGATGGGGGGGCCCACAATGAGCAGTTCTTC
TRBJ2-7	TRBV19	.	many	CASDGGFNDEQYF	TGTGCCAGTGATGGCGGGTTCAACGACGAGCAGTACTTC